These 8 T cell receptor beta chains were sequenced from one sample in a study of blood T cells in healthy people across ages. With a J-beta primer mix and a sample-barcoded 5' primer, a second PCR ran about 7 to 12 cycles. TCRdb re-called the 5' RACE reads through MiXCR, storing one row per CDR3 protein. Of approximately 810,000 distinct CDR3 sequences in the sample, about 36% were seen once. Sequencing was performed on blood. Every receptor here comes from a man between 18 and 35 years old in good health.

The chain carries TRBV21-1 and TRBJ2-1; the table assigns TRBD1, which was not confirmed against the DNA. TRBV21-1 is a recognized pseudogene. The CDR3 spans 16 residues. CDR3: CASSSRGVGQWNEQFF. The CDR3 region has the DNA TGTGCCAGCAGCTCTCGGGGGGTCGGGCAATGGAATGAGCAGTTCTTC.

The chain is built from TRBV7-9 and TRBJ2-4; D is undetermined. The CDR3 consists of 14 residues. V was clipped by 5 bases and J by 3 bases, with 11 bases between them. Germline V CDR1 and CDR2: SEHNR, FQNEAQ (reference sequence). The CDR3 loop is CASSRGEDKNIQYF. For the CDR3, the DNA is TGTGCCAGCAGCCGAGGAGAAGACAAAAACATTCAGTACTTC.

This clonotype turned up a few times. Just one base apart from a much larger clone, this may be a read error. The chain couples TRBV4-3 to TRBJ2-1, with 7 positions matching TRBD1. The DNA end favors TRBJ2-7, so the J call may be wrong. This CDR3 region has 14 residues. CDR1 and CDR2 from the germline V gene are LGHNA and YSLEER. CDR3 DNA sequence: TGCGCCAGCAGCCAAGGACAGGGATCGAATGAGCAGTACTTC. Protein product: CASSQGQGSNEQYF.

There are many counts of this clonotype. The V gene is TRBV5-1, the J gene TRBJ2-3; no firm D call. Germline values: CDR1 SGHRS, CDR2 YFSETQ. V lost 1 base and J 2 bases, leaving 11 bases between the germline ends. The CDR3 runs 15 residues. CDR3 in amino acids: CASSLTGKSTDTQYF. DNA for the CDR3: TGCGCCAGCAGCTTGACTGGGAAGTCCACAGATACGCAGTATTTT.

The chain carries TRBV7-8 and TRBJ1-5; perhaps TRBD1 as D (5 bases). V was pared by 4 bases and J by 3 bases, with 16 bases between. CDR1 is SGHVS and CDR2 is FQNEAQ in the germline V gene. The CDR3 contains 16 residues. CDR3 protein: CASSSLGTADNQPQHF. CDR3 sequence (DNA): TGTGCCAGCAGCTCTCTCGGGACTGCCGACAATCAGCCCCAGCATTTT.

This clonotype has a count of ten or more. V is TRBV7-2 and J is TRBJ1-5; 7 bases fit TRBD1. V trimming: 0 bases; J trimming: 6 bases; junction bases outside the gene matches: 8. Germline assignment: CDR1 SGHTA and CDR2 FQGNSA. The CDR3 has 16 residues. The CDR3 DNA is TGTGCCAGCAGCTTAGCGCCGGCAGGGGGTGGTCAGCCCCAGCATTTT. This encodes CASSLAPAGGGQPQHF. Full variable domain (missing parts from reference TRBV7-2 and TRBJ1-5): GAGVSQSPSNKVTEKGKDVELRCDPISGHTALYWYRQSLGQGLEFLIYFQGNSAPDKSGLPSDRFSAERTGGSVSTLTIQRTQQEDSAVYLCASSLAPAGGGQPQHFGDGTRLSIL.

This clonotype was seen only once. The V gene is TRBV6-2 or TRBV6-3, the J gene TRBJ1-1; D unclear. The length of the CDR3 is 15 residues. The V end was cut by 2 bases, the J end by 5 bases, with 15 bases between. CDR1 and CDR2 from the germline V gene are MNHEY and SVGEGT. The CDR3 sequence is CASSYRATGWTEAFF. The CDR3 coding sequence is TGTGCCAGCAGTTACCGGGCCACGGGTTGGACTGAAGCTTTCTTT.

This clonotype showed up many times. The CDR3 coding sequence is TGCAGTGCTAGAGAAGACGGGACGAACACCTACGAGCAGTACTTC. It yields the protein CSAREDGTNTYEQYF. The chain carries TRBV20-1 and TRBJ2-7; D is possibly TRBD1 or TRBD2 (5 bases each). Trimming took 0 bases from V and 2 from J, leaving 14 bases between them. Germline CDR1 DFQATT, CDR2 SNEGSKA (reference sequence). The CDR3 contains 15 residues.